What follows are 8 T cell receptor beta chains derived from one specimen sequenced in a study of cytomegalovirus exposure and HLA in healthy donors. Both 60 Vbeta primers and 13 Jbeta primers went into the PCR. Produced via immunoSEQ multiplex PCR; TCRdb's table is partial and in-frame only. Of about 190,000 clones in the sample, 75% to 80% were seen once. The sequenced material came from PBMCs. The receptors originated from a woman in her 30s in good health and CMV-seropositive.

The chain employs TRBV19 and TRBJ1-1; TRBD1 aligns across 7 bases. This CDR3 is 13 amino acids long. Germline lookup yields CDR1 LNHDA and CDR2 SQIVND (reference sequence). Trimming took 5 bases from V and 4 from J; bases not matched to a gene: 4. In DNA, the CDR3 is TGTGCCAGTAGTTCAGGGGGAGGCACTGAAGCTTTCTTT. Encoded protein: CASSSGGGTEAFF.

The rearrangement uses TRBV27 and TRBJ2-7, with 7 nucleotides matching TRBD1. Germline CDR1 MNHEY, CDR2 SMNVEV (reference sequence). This CDR3 region has 15 residues. Losses at the gene ends were 4 bases for V and 0 bases for J; bases not matched to a gene: 6. The CDR3 spells CASSSLRGSSYEQYF. CDR3 bases: TGTGCCAGCAGTTCCCTCAGGGGGAGCTCCTACGAGCAGTACTTC.

This clone was observed a handful of times. V is TRBV5-8 and J is TRBJ1-1, with TRBD1 as a possible D gene (5 bases). This CDR3 contains 13 residues. CDR1 and CDR2 (germline): SGHTS, YDEGEE. Trimming took 5 bases from V and 7 from J, leaving 15 bases between them. Here the CDR3 reads CASSRMGGSEAFF. The CDR3 DNA reads TGTGCCAGCAGTCGGATGGGGGGGAGTGAAGCTTTCTTT.

Details on this clone: Other DNA sequences in the sample encode the same CDR3. The chain is built from TRBV29-1 and TRBJ1-1; D may be TRBD1 (5 bases). The CDR3 runs to 13 residues. CDR1 SQVTM and CDR2 ANQGSEA come from the germline V gene. Trimming shortened V by 3 bases and J by 1 base, and 9 bases separated the two germline ends. This CDR3 is CSVDRVGNTEAFF. The CDR3 nucleotides are TGCAGCGTTGACAGGGTCGGGAACACTGAAGCTTTCTTT.

The rearrangement links TRBV2 to TRBJ2-5; D remains unclear. The germline V gene has CDR1 SNHLY and CDR2 FYNNEI. There are 11 residues in the CDR3. The V end was cut by 3 bases, the J end by 4 bases, with 3 bases between. CDR3 residues: CASSDRETQYF. The CDR3 DNA reads as TGTGCCAGCAGTGATCGAGAGACCCAGTACTTC.

This clone was counted between two and nine times. The chain employs TRBV5-4 and TRBJ2-2; 9 nucleotides align to TRBD1. V trimming: 4 bases; J trimming: 4 bases; junction bases outside the gene matches: 5. CDR3 length: 15 amino acids. CDR1 and CDR2 (germline): SGHNT, YYREEE (reference sequence). This CDR3 is CASSGGTGLTGELFF. CDR3 nucleotide sequence: TGTGCCAGCAGCGGTGGGACAGGGCTCACCGGGGAGCTGTTTTTT.

CDR3 sequence: CASSFGTSGGRETQYF. CDR3 in DNA: TGCGCCAGCAGCTTTGGGACTAGCGGGGGAAGGGAGACCCAGTACTTC. This chain connects TRBV5-1 to TRBJ2-5; 14 bases line up with TRBD2. V shed 2 bases, J shed 5 bases, and the junction held 5 bases outside the gene matches. This CDR3 has 16 residues. Looked up from germline, CDR1 is SGHRS and CDR2 is YFSETQ. The whole variable domain, remainder taken from reference TRBV5-1 and TRBJ2-5, is KAGVTQTPRYLIKTRGQQVTLSCSPISGHRSVSWYQQTPGQGLQFLFEYFSETQRNKGNFPGRFSGRQFSNSRSEMNVSTLELGDSALYLCASSFGTSGGRETQYFGPGTRLLVL.

CDR3 DNA: TGTGCCTACGGGACAGGGACCTACGAGCAGTACTTC. It yields the protein CAYGTGTYEQYF. The rearrangement links TRBV30 to TRBJ2-7; 9 bases agree with TRBD1. Germline values: CDR1 GTSNPN, CDR2 SVGIG (reference sequence). This CDR3 contains 12 residues. The V and J ends lost 7 bases and 2 bases, in that order; junction bases with no gene match: 3.